This T cell receptor beta chain was captured by sequencing in a study of CD8 T cell repertoires and HIV-1 epitope variants. Notes on the study in general: Of eight or nine antigen-specific beta clonotypes, six or seven appeared to cross-react with escape variants.

Comment on this clone: Its target is unknown.

J lost 5 bases, V lost 4 bases, and 8 bases had no gene match. CDR1 is SGHRS, CDR2 YFSETQ, per germline. The CDR3 contains 15 residues. Some clones are missing from TCRdb's copy, which holds only in-frame ones; the method was immunoSEQ multiplex PCR. The data show roughly 6,000 clones, roughly 65% seen once. The source of this sequence is a male donor with HIV. Material: cultured CD8+ T cells derived from PBMCs. The chain joins TRBV5-1 to TRBJ1-4; 7 bases agree with TRBD1. The CDR3 DNA follows: TGCGCCAGCAGCCCGGGGACAGTCAACAATGAAAAACTGTTTTTT. Encoded protein: CASSPGTVNNEKLFF.